The clone carrying this T cell receptor beta chain was picked up a small number of times. Its antigen is currently unknown. This entry belongs to a study of response to subunit inactivated influenza vaccine. Regarding the study as a whole: Authors suggested that a seasonal influenza vaccination recruits few new T cells each time.

TCRdb called the RT-PCR reads again in MiXCR, with one record for every CDR3 protein. The sample yields 550,000 to 650,000 distinct CDR3 sequences, roughly 10% seen once. The input for sequencing was PBMCs from blood, taken on the day of vaccination. This clonotype was sampled from a man between 50 and 59 years old who received an inactivated influenza vaccine.

Written as DNA, the CDR3 is TGCAGTGCACCCCGGCTTTCGACTAGCGGGATTGAGACAGATACGCAGTATTTT. Amino acid sequence: CSAPRLSTSGIETDTQYF. The V call is TRBV20-1, the J call TRBJ2-3; 11 nucleotides match TRBD2. CDR1 is DFQATT and CDR2 is SNEGSKA in the germline V gene (reference sequence). The V segment lost 6 bases and the J segment 3 bases; nucleotides outside the gene matches: 17. CDR3 length: 18 residues.